Only one count was recorded for the clone carrying this TCR beta chain. The repertoire was sequenced with immunoSEQ multiplex PCR; TCRdb's copy has only in-frame clones and lacks some. Among roughly 320,000 clones, 90% to 95% were seen once, and the ten largest hold around 4.2%. The V gene end was trimmed by 5 bases and the J gene end by 2 bases; junction bases not matched to a gene: 3. Germline CDR1 reads MGHRA; CDR2 reads YSYEKL. There are 15 residues in the CDR3. This sample was included in a study of blood T cell repertoires in COVID-19. This sequence was found in a woman in her twenties or thirties who had been exposed to COVID-19. The chain recombines TRBV4-1 with TRBJ2-5, with 12 nucleotides matching TRBD2. The sequenced sample was PBMCs or T cells enriched from blood (not recorded which). CDR3 amino acids: CASSTSGGPQETQYF. The CDR3 DNA reads TGCGCCAGCAGCACTAGCGGGGGGCCTCAAGAGACCCAGTACTTC.